Listed below are T cell receptor beta chains from one sample, sequenced in a study of T cells in Graves' hyperthyroidism and ophthalmopathy. TCRdb re-derived calls from the multiplex PCR reads in MiXCR, one entry per CDR3 protein. The repertoire holds around 500,000 distinct CDR3 sequences, approximately 15% seen once, with under 20% in the top ten. Material: blood. The source is a woman aged 18 to 35 with Graves' hyperthyroidism. Both conserved end residues are part of each CDR3. The D gene is left open where the match is weak. Some rows have no size entry. The others give once, few or many, or a class for an expanded clone.

size: -; J: TRBJ1-1; V: TRBV7-3; D: -; DNA: TGTGCCAGCAGCTTAACACCGAAGACAATGAACACTGAAGCTTTCTTT; CDR3: CASSLTPKTMNTEAFF
size: many; J: TRBJ1-6; V: TRBV12-3/TRBV12-4; D: -; DNA: TGTGCCAGCAGTTTAGGGGACGGGCCTGGGCCCCTCCACTTT; CDR3: CASSLGDGPGPLHF
size: many; J: TRBJ2-7; V: TRBV7-2; D: -; DNA: TGTGCCAGCAGCCCCCGAGCCGACCGCGAGCAGTACTTC; CDR3: CASSPRADREQYF
size: many; J: TRBJ2-1; V: TRBV18; D: TRBD2; DNA: TGTGCCAGCTCACCACGGTCTAGCGGGAGTCAATACAATGAGCAGTTCTTC; CDR3: CASSPRSSGSQYNEQFF
size: many; J: TRBJ2-3; V: TRBV11-2; D: TRBD2; DNA: TGTGCCAGCAGCCTACCGGGACTAAGCACAGATACGCAGTATTTT; CDR3: CASSLPGLSTDTQYF
size: -; J: TRBJ1-2; V: TRBV20-1; D: -; DNA: TGCAGTGCTTTACCGGGGGAAGATAACTATGGCTACACCTTC; CDR3: CSALPGEDNYGYTF
size: many; J: TRBJ2-7; V: TRBV10-3; D: -; DNA: TGTGCCATCAGTTGGGACGCATACTACGAGCAGTACTTC; CDR3: CAISWDAYYEQYF
size: many; J: TRBJ1-6; V: TRBV20-1; D: -; DNA: TGCAGTGCTAGAGATTGGGGGCACAAGCCGAATTCACCCCTCCACTTT; CDR3: CSARDWGHKPNSPLHF
size: many; J: TRBJ1-2; V: TRBV11-2; D: -; DNA: TGTGCCAGCAGCTTAGGGACCCGACAGAACTATGGCTACACCTTC; CDR3: CASSLGTRQNYGYTF
size: few; J: TRBJ2-5; V: TRBV27; D: -; DNA: TGTGCCAGCCCGCGCTATCAAGAGACCCAGTACTTC; CDR3: CASPRYQETQYF
size: -; J: TRBJ2-7; V: TRBV29-1; D: -; DNA: TGCAGCGTTGACTCAGGGAACTACGAGCAGTACTTC; CDR3: CSVDSGNYEQYF
size: -; J: TRBJ2-5; V: TRBV6-2/TRBV6-3; D: TRBD1; DNA: TGTGCCATTGCCGGGACAGTGGGAGAGACCCAGTACTTC; CDR3: CAIAGTVGETQYF
size: few; J: TRBJ2-1; V: TRBV7-9; D: TRBD2; DNA: TGTGCCAGCACCAAAGGAGCGGGACTAATCAATGAGCAGTTCTTC; CDR3: CASTKGAGLINEQFF
size: many; J: TRBJ2-2; V: TRBV29-1; D: -; DNA: TGCAGCGGCATCGGGGACGGGGCACAGAACACCGGGGAGCTGTTTTTT; CDR3: CSGIGDGAQNTGELFF
size: many; J: TRBJ1-2; V: TRBV30; D: -; DNA: TGTGCCTGGAGTGCTAGGGTGGATACCTATGGCTACACCTTC; CDR3: CAWSARVDTYGYTF
size: many; J: TRBJ2-7; V: TRBV11-2; D: -; DNA: TGTGCCAGCAGCTTAGAGTCTAGCGCTTACTACGAGCAGTACTTC; CDR3: CASSLESSAYYEQYF
size: many; J: TRBJ1-4; V: TRBV12-3/TRBV12-4; D: TRBD1; DNA: TGTGCCAGCAGGCCAGGGGGACTCAGTGAAAAACTGTTTTTT; CDR3: CASRPGGLSEKLFF
size: many; J: TRBJ2-3; V: TRBV5-1; D: -; DNA: TGCGCCAGCAGCGTCGGACCCGACAGGAACACAGATACGCAGTATTTT; CDR3: CASSVGPDRNTDTQYF
size: few; J: TRBJ2-2; V: TRBV7-3; D: TRBD1; DNA: TGTGCCAGCAGCTCGGACAGGGGGCTCGGGGAGCTGTTTTTT; CDR3: CASSSDRGLGELFF
size: -; J: TRBJ1-5; V: TRBV7-8; D: TRBD1; DNA: TGTGCCAGCAGCTCAATCGCCGGGACAGGGAATCAGCCCCAGCATTTT; CDR3: CASSSIAGTGNQPQHF
size: many; J: TRBJ2-5; V: TRBV7-3; D: -; DNA: TGTGCCACAGCGTCCGGTGTAGGAGAGACCCAGTACTTC; CDR3: CATASGVGETQYF
size: many; J: TRBJ1-2; V: TRBV11-2; D: -; DNA: TGTGCCAGCAGCTTGGAGGGGAATGGCTACACCTTC; CDR3: CASSLEGNGYTF
size: many; J: TRBJ1-2; V: TRBV30; D: -; DNA: TGTGCCTGGAATTCTGAGTCGAACTATGGCTACACCTTC; CDR3: CAWNSESNYGYTF
size: -; J: TRBJ1-5; V: TRBV2; D: TRBD1; DNA: TGTGCCAGCAGTGGAAGACAGGGCGGTCAGCCCCAGCATTTT; CDR3: CASSGRQGGQPQHF
size: many; J: TRBJ1-5; V: TRBV19; D: -; DNA: TGTGCCAGTAGTATAGGAGTTGGGCGGGATCAGCCCCAGCATTTT; CDR3: CASSIGVGRDQPQHF
size: few; J: TRBJ1-4; V: TRBV20-1; D: -; DNA: TGCAGTGCGGATTCGGTCAGGGCAGGGGAAAAACTGTTTTTT; CDR3: CSADSVRAGEKLFF
size: many; J: TRBJ2-2; V: TRBV18; D: -; DNA: TGTGCCAGCTCACCAGTTGCTTCTCCCGGGGAGCTGTTTTTT; CDR3: CASSPVASPGELFF
size: few; J: TRBJ2-1; V: TRBV2; D: -; DNA: TGTGCCAGCTTCGGTAAAGTTGAGCAGTTCTTC; CDR3: CASFGKVEQFF
size: -; J: TRBJ2-4; V: TRBV20-1; D: -; DNA: TGCAGTGCTGGAGGACAGTCACTAGCCAAAAACATTCAGTACTTC; CDR3: CSAGGQSLAKNIQYF
size: few; J: TRBJ1-5; V: TRBV10-3; D: TRBD1; DNA: TGTGCCATCAGTGAGAGAGGACAGGGTGGCCCTAATCAGCCCCAGCATTTT; CDR3: CAISERGQGGPNQPQHF
size: -; J: TRBJ1-5; V: TRBV10-3; D: TRBD1; DNA: TGTGCCATCAGTGGGACAGGGGGGAGCAATCAGCCCCAGCATTTT; CDR3: CAISGTGGSNQPQHF
size: few; J: TRBJ2-3; V: TRBV12-3/TRBV12-4; D: -; DNA: TGTGCCAGCAGTCCCCGTATACATACGCAGTATTTT; CDR3: CASSPRIHTQYF
size: -; J: TRBJ2-1; V: TRBV5-1; D: TRBD2; DNA: TGCGCCAGCAGCAGTCCAGCCGAGCGGGGGAGTGAGCAGTTCTTC; CDR3: CASSSPAERGSEQFF
size: many; J: TRBJ1-1; V: TRBV12-5; D: -; DNA: TGTGCTAGTGGTTTGACCACTGAAGCTTTCTTT; CDR3: CASGLTTEAFF
size: many; J: TRBJ2-3; V: TRBV6-2/TRBV6-3; D: -; DNA: TGTGCCAGCAGTTACTCTGGGGGCCTAGCCCGAGATACGCAGTATTTT; CDR3: CASSYSGGLARDTQYF
size: many; J: TRBJ1-5; V: TRBV27; D: -; DNA: TGTGCCAGCTGGCGTCTCAATCAGCCCCAGCATTTT; CDR3: CASWRLNQPQHF
size: many; J: TRBJ1-1; V: TRBV28; D: TRBD1; DNA: TGTGCCAGCAGTTTATACGGAAACAGGGGAAAAGCTTTCTTT; CDR3: CASSLYGNRGKAFF
size: many; J: TRBJ2-2; V: TRBV29-1; D: TRBD1; DNA: TGCAGCGCTCGGGCACCAGGGGGCGGGGAGCTGTTTTTT; CDR3: CSARAPGGGELFF
size: -; J: TRBJ1-1; V: TRBV19; D: -; DNA: TGTGCCAGTAGTACCTCCGGGACAAGCACTGAAGCTTTCTTT; CDR3: CASSTSGTSTEAFF
size: many; J: TRBJ1-6; V: TRBV14; D: -; DNA: TGTGCCAGCAGCCAAGCCTTCATCGGTAATTCACCCCTCCACTTT; CDR3: CASSQAFIGNSPLHF